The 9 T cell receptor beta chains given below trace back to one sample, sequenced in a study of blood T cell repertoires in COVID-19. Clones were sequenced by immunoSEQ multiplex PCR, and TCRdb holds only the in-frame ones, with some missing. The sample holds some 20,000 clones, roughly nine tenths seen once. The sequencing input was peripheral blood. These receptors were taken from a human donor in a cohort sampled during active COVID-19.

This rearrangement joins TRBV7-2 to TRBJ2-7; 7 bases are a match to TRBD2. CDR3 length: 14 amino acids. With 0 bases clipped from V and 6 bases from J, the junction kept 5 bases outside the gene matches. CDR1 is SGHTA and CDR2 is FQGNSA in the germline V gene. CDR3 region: CASSLAGGPSEQYV. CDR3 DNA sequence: TGTGCCAGCAGCTTAGCGGGAGGGCCTAGCGAGCAGTACGTC.

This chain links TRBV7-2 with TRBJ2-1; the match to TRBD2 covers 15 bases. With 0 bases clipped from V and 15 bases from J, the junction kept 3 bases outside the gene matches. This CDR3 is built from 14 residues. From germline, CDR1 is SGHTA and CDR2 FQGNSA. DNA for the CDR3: TGTGCCAGCAGCTTAGCGGGACTAGCGGGAGGCTTGTTCTTC. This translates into CASSLAGLAGGLFF.

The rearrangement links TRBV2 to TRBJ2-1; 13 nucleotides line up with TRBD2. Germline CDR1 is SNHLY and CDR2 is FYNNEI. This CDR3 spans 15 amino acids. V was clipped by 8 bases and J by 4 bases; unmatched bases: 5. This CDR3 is CASGGLAGQYNEQFF. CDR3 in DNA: TGTGCCAGCGGGGGACTAGCGGGGCAATACAATGAGCAGTTCTTC.

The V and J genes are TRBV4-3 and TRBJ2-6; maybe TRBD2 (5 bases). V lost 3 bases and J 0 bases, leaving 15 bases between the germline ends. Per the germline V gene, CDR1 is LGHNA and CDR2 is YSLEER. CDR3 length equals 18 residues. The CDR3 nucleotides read TGCGCCAGCAGCCAGACGGGGAGCGCGTCCTCTGGGGCCAACGTCCTGACTTTC. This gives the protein CASSQTGSASSGANVLTF.

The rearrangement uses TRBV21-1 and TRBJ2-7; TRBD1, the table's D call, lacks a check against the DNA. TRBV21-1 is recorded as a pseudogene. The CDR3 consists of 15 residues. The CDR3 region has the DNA TGTGCCAGCAGCAGCCGACAGGGGAGCTCCTACGAGCAGTACGTC. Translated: CASSSRQGSSYEQYV.

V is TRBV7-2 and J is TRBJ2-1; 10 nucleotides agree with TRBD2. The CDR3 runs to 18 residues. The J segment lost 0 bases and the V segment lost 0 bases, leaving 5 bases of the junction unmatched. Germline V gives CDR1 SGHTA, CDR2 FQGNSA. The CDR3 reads CASSLAFSGGGSYNEQFF. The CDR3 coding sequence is TGTGCCAGCAGCTTAGCATTCAGCGGGGGGGGCTCCTACAATGAGCAGTTCTTC.

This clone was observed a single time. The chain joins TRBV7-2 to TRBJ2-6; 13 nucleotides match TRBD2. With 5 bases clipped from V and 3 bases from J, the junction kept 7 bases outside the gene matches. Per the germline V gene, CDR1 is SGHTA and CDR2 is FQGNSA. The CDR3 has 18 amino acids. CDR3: CASSKRTSGSLGANVLTF. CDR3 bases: TGTGCCAGCAGCAAACGGACTAGCGGGAGTCTTGGGGCCAACGTCCTGACTTTC. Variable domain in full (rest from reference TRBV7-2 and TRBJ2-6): GAGVSQSPSNKVTEKGKDVELRCDPISGHTALYWYRQSLGQGLEFLIYFQGNSAPDKSGLPSDRFSAERTGGSVSTLTIQRTQQEDSAVYLCASSKRTSGSLGANVLTFGAGSRLTVL.

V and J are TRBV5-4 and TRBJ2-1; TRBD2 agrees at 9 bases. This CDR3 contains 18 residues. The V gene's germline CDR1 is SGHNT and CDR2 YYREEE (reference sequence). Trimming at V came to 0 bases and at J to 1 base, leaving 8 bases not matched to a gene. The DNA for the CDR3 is TGTGCCAGCAGCTTGGGGGCTAGCGGGATGGGATCCTACAATGAGCAGTTCTTC. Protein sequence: CASSLGASGMGSYNEQFF.

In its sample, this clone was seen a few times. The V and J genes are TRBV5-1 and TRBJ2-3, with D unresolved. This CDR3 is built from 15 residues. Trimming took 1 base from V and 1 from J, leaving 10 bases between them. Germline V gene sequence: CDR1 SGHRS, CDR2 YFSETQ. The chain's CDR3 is CASSLTVLRTDTQYF. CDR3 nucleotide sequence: TGCGCCAGCAGCTTGACAGTCCTTCGCACAGATACGCAGTATTTT.